This is a list of T cell receptor beta chains from one sample in a study of human T cells and chemical hapten exposure. TCRdb itself ran the RACE reads through MiXCR, one entry per CDR3 protein. The sample records some 80,000 distinct CDR3 sequences, around 10% being singletons. Specimen: whole blood, collected in connection with sensitization to the hapten diphenylcyclopropenone (DPC). These receptors were obtained from a woman aged 50 to 65 with alopecia areata. Some clones in this sample may be carry-over from other donors' samples. Each CDR3 is given with its conserved first and last residue. A D gene is named only where the DNA matches it firmly. Clone size is stated in some rows and not others, as once, few, many or a class when expanded.

cdr3_nt cdr3_aa j_call d_call v_call clone_size
TGTGCCAGCAGCGCCACAGAGAACACTGAAGCTTTCTTT CASSATENTEAFF TRBJ1-1 - TRBV6-5 few
TGTGCCAGCTCACCACCGATTGGCGGGGGGAACTATGGCTACACCTTC CASSPPIGGGNYGYTF TRBJ1-2 - TRBV18 -
TGCAGTGCTAACGGACAAGGGCGGAGCAATCAGCCCCAGCATTTT CSANGQGRSNQPQHF TRBJ1-5 - TRBV20-1 -
TGCGCCAGCAGCTTGGTTCCGGGGGCAAGGAACACTGAAGCTTTCTTT CASSLVPGARNTEAFF TRBJ1-1 - TRBV5-1 many
TGTGCCAGTAGAGATGACTTTCCCCTCTCTGGGGCCAACGTCCTGACTTTC CASRDDFPLSGANVLTF TRBJ2-6 - TRBV19 -
TGCAGTGCTAGCCCTCCGGACAGGCCGAATTCACCCCTCCACTTT CSASPPDRPNSPLHF TRBJ1-6 TRBD1 TRBV20-1 -
TGTGCCAGCAGCTTGGTTGGCAGTCTCACCTACGAGCAGTACTTC CASSLVGSLTYEQYF TRBJ2-7 - TRBV5-6 few
TGTGCCAGCAGACAACAGTCTGGGGCCAACGTCCTGACTTTC CASRQQSGANVLTF TRBJ2-6 - TRBV28 few
TGCAGTGCTAGTCGGGGGAGCTTAGACAATGAGCAGTTCTTC CSASRGSLDNEQFF TRBJ2-1 - TRBV20-1 -
TGTGCCAGCAGCCCGGACAAGAGTTTTGAAGCTTTCTTT CASSPDKSFEAFF TRBJ1-1 - TRBV7-3 many
TGTGCCAGCAGCTCCGGACTAGCGGGCGTCTACGAGCAGTACTTC CASSSGLAGVYEQYF TRBJ2-7 TRBD2 TRBV7-2 -
TGTGCCAGCAGTTTTTTCGGCGGGAGCGGCTACGAGCAGTACTTC CASSFFGGSGYEQYF TRBJ2-7 TRBD2 TRBV28 -
TGTGCCAGCTCACCGCCTAGCGGCCGCACAGATACGCAGTATTTT CASSPPSGRTDTQYF TRBJ2-3 TRBD2 TRBV18 many
TGTGCCTGGAGTCCCGGCTGGCGTGGCTACACCTTC CAWSPGWRGYTF TRBJ1-2 - TRBV30 few
TGTGCCAGCAGTGAATCGGGCCGGGGGAACGAGCAGTACTTC CASSESGRGNEQYF TRBJ2-7 - TRBV6-1 -
TGTGCCAGCCCCCTCCCGGGACTAGCGGGGGGTCGGTCCTACGAGCAGTACTTC CASPLPGLAGGRSYEQYF TRBJ2-7 TRBD2 TRBV5-6 many
TGTGCCATCAGACAGGGAGACGAGCAGTACTTC CAIRQGDEQYF TRBJ2-7 - TRBV10-3 many
TGTGCCAGCAGCTTAGATCCCCCGAAGACAGGGGGCTGGAAGACCCAGTACTTC CASSLDPPKTGGWKTQYF TRBJ2-5 TRBD1 TRBV7-6 many
TGTGCCAGCAGCTCCGCCGGGCCCCACGGCGTCCTGACTTTC CASSSAGPHGVLTF TRBJ2-6 - TRBV7-9 -
TGTGCCAGCAGGGGACAGATCCAAGAGACCCAGTACTTC CASRGQIQETQYF TRBJ2-5 TRBD1 TRBV2 -
TGTGCCAGCAGCTTAGCGAGAGGACCGCAAGATACGCAGTATTTT CASSLARGPQDTQYF TRBJ2-3 - TRBV7-6 few
TGCAGTGCTAGAGAGAACTGGCCCCAGCATTTT CSARENWPQHF TRBJ1-5 - TRBV20-1 few
TGTGCCAGCAGCCGGGCGCTGGGGACAGGATTGTACGAGCAGTACTTC CASSRALGTGLYEQYF TRBJ2-7 TRBD1 TRBV5-4 many
TGCAGCGTTGAAGGGAACGGAGTCTACGAGCAGTACTTC CSVEGNGVYEQYF TRBJ2-7 - TRBV29-1 few
TGTGCCAGCAGTTCTCGCGGGACACTGATCAATCAGCCCCAGCATTTT CASSSRGTLINQPQHF TRBJ1-5 - TRBV12-3/TRBV12-4 -
TGTGCCAGCAGAAATATGGGGGGCAATCAGCCCCAGCATTTT CASRNMGGNQPQHF TRBJ1-5 - TRBV12-3/TRBV12-4 -
TGTGCCAGCAGTCTGACTAGCGGCTCCTACAATGAGCAGTTCTTC CASSLTSGSYNEQFF TRBJ2-1 TRBD2 TRBV3-1 -
TGTGCCAGCAGTTTCTTAAGAGTCGGTGAGCAGTTCTTC CASSFLRVGEQFF TRBJ2-1 - TRBV28 many
TGTGCCAGCACCTATAGCGGGAGCAGCGAGACCCAGTACTTC CASTYSGSSETQYF TRBJ2-5 TRBD2 TRBV12-3/TRBV12-4 few
TGTGCCAGCAGTGCACCGGGAGGAAGGTATAATTCACCCCTCCACTTT CASSAPGGRYNSPLHF TRBJ1-6 - TRBV27 many
TGTGCCAGCAGCTTGGTTCAACTAGCGGGAGTCGGACCAGATACGCAGTATTTT CASSLVQLAGVGPDTQYF TRBJ2-3 TRBD2 TRBV5-4 many
TGTGCCAGTAGTATCCGGCAGGGTACTATGAATCAGCCCCAGCATTTT CASSIRQGTMNQPQHF TRBJ1-5 - TRBV19 many
TGCAGCGTTGTGGGGACGGAGCTTTACGAGCAGTACTTC CSVVGTELYEQYF TRBJ2-7 - TRBV29-1 many
TGTGCCAGCAGCGTAGGACGGGGGGGCAGCTACGAGCAGTACTTC CASSVGRGGSYEQYF TRBJ2-7 TRBD2 TRBV9 many
TGCAGCGTAGAACAGGGGAACTATGGCTACACCTTC CSVEQGNYGYTF TRBJ1-2 TRBD1 TRBV29-1 -
TGCAGTGCCACCCGCCTCGAAGTGGCGGGCACTGAAGCTTTCTTT CSATRLEVAGTEAFF TRBJ1-1 - TRBV20-1 many
TGTGCCAGCAGCCAAGTGGGGAGTAACACTGAAGCTTTCTTT CASSQVGSNTEAFF TRBJ1-1 - TRBV3-1 many
TGTGCCAGCAGCTTAGGGGCGAATAATGAAAAACTGTTTTTT CASSLGANNEKLFF TRBJ1-4 - TRBV7-2 many
TGTGCCAGCAGTGAGAAAAAACTGTTTTTT CASSEKKLFF TRBJ1-4 - TRBV2 -
TGTGCCAGCAGCTTGGACAGCGGAACAGATACGCAGTATTTT CASSLDSGTDTQYF TRBJ2-3 - TRBV7-7 few
TGTGCCAGCCAACCCGGGACTACGCCCGAGGAGACCCAGTACTTC CASQPGTTPEETQYF TRBJ2-5 TRBD2 TRBV28 -
TGTGCCAGCAGCTTTTTGTCAATCGGGGCCAATGAGCAGTTCTTC CASSFLSIGANEQFF TRBJ2-1 - TRBV7-2 many
TGCGCCAGCAGCTTCAGGGGAGGCGATGGCTACACCTTC CASSFRGGDGYTF TRBJ1-2 - TRBV5-1 -
TGTGCCAGCAGTCCATCTGGACAGGGAGGTCAGCCCCAGCATTTT CASSPSGQGGQPQHF TRBJ1-5 TRBD1 TRBV6-5 -
TGTGCCAGCAGCTTATTTGCACAGGCGGTTTCCTACGAGCAGTACTTC CASSLFAQAVSYEQYF TRBJ2-7 - TRBV11-2 few
TGTGCCTGGACCACTAGCGGGAGTTGGGTGCAGTACTTC CAWTTSGSWVQYF TRBJ2-7 TRBD2 TRBV30 few
TGTGCCAGCAGCCATCCGCTAGCGGGAAAGTACGAGCAGTACTTC CASSHPLAGKYEQYF TRBJ2-7 TRBD2 TRBV3-1 many
TGTGCCAGCAGCGTCACCCCGAACACTGAAGCTTTCTTT CASSVTPNTEAFF TRBJ1-1 - TRBV9 -
TGTGCCAGCAGCCTCACGACAGGGGAAGGGGATGGCTACACCTTC CASSLTTGEGDGYTF TRBJ1-2 TRBD1 TRBV7-9 many
TGTGCCAGCAGCTTCCAGGTTACCGGGGAGCTGTTTTTT CASSFQVTGELFF TRBJ2-2 - TRBV3-1 -
TGTGCCAGCAGCTCAGGACTACAGCCCTCCTACGAGCAGTACTTC CASSSGLQPSYEQYF TRBJ2-7 - TRBV11-2 many
TGTGCCAGCAGTTTGGGACGAGGGGTGACCCAAGAGACCCAGTACTTC CASSLGRGVTQETQYF TRBJ2-5 - TRBV28 few